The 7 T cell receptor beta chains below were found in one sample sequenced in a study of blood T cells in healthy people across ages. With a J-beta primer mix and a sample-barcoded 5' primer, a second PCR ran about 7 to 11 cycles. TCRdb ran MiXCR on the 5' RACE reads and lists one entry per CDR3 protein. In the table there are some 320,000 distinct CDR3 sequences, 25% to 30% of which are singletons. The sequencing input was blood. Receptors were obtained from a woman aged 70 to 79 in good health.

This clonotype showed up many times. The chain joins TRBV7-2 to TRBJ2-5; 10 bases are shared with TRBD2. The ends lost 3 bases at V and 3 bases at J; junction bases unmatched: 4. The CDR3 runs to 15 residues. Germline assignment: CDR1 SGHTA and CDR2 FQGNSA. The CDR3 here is CASSFSSGSKETQYF. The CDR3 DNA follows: TGTGCCAGCAGCTTTTCTAGCGGGAGTAAAGAGACCCAGTACTTC. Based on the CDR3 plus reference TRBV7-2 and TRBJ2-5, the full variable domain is GAGVSQSPSNKVTEKGKDVELRCDPISGHTALYWYRQSLGQGLEFLIYFQGNSAPDKSGLPSDRFSAERTGGSVSTLTIQRTQQEDSAVYLCASSFSSGSKETQYFGPGTRLLVL.

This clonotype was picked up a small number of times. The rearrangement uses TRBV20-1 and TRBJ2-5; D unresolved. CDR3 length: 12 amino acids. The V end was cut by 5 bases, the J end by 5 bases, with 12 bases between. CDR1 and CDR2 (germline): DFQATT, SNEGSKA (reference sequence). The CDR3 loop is CSAPPTLETQYF. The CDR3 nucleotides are TGCAGTGCTCCACCGACCCTGGAGACCCAGTACTTC.

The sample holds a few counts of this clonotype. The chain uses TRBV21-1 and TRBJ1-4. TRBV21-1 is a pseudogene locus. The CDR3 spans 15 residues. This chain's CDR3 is CASSKAKEPNEKLFF. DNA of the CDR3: TGTGCCAGCAGCAAAGCCAAGGAACCGAATGAAAAACTGTTTTTT.

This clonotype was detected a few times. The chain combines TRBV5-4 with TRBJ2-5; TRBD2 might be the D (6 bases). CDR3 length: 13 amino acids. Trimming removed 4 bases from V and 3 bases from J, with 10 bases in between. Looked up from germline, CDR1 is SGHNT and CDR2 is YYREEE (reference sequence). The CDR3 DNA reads TGTGCCAGCAGCGCGGGACTCAAAGAGACCCAGTACTTC. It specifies CASSAGLKETQYF.

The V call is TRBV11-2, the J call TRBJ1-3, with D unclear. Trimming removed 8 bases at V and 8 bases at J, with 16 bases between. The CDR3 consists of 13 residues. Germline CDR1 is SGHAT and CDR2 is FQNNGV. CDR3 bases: TGTGCCAGCGGGATCGGCCTTAAGGACACCATATATTTT. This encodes CASGIGLKDTIYF.

The CDR3 region is CASSFLTSGGTGELFF. DNA for the CDR3: TGTGCCAGCAGCTTTTTAACTAGCGGGGGCACCGGGGAGCTGTTTTTT. V is TRBV5-6 and J is TRBJ2-2, with 11 positions matching TRBD2. Germline CDR1 reads SGHDT; CDR2 reads YYEEEE. The V and J ends lost 2 bases and 4 bases, in that order; junction bases with no gene match: 4. This CDR3 contains 16 residues.

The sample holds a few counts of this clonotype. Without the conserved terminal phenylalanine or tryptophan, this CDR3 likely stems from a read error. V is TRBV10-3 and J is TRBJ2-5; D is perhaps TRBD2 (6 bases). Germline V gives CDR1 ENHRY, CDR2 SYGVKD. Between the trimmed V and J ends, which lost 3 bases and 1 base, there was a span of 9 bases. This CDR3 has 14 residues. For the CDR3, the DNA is TGTGCCATCAGTGACCCGGGACTCCAAGAGACCCAGTACCTC. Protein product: CAISDPGLQETQYL.